This TCR beta chain was sequenced during a study of blood T cell repertoires in COVID-19 (dated by TCRdb to the early 2020s). Study-wide context: The collaborator samples originated in the United States, Italy and Spain and spanned the acute and convalescent phases of COVID-19. The prospective study material was composed of cDNA or gDNA derived from T cells, B-cell-depleted T cells, or PBMCs. Subjects who had been exposed to COVID-19, were actively infected with it, or had recovered from it provided the deeply sampled blood TCRbeta repertoires that made up the dataset. The repertoires were released in a freely available public database intended as a resource for research on the immune response to SARS-CoV-2. The samples were drawn from two sources: the first 160 participants of the ongoing ImmuneRACE study, and 1,000 to 1,500 subjects contributed by 6 global collaborators. A de-identified subject ID, COVID-19 status, age in years and sex were almost always included in the sample metadata. HLA class I and class II types, where available, came from metadata supplied by the sample provider rather than from assay-based typing.

On this clone itself: Its cognate antigen has yet to be identified. No base quality information exists; no much larger clone differs at one position.

TCRbeta CDR3 regions were amplified from genomic DNA using the immunoSEQ Assay, a bias-controlled multiplex PCR. Turning to the authors' computational methods: The number of nucleated cells in each sample was estimated from the amplification of reference gene primers within the assay. Sequence reads were collapsed and filtered to measure the absolute abundance of every unique TCRbeta CDR3 rearrangement. For each sample, productive Simpson clonality was calculated as the square root of Simpson's diversity index across productive rearrangements. TCRdb mirrors the immuneACCESS table, restricted to in-frame sequences. Some clones are absent from its copies; in checked studies, under half trace to an unresolved V gene, and the reason for the others is unknown. D and trimming come from the DNA, and the V and J calls and clone size come from that table. For this sample there are about 300,000 clones; about 90% appear just once. Roughly 2.3% of the sample comes from the top ten.

As encoded in the germline V gene, CDR1 is SGHVS while CDR2 is FNYEAQ. Counted from cysteine to phenylalanine, this CDR3 has 14 amino acids. The kept DNA is CDR3 alone, 42 bases in frame from the first base. Trimming leaves V shorter by 3 bases and J shorter by 8 bases, with the junction holding 4 bases beyond the gene matches. Each collaborating institution followed its own protocols to collect whole blood in K2EDTA tubes. For TCRbeta analysis, collaborators shipped samples in one of three forms: frozen whole blood, isolated PBMCs, or DNA extracted from either of those sample types. Overall results and qualifications from the work: Clinical and demographic metadata were provided uncurated, with the amount varying by source and participant.

The chain was built from TRBV7-6 and TRBJ2-2, and 9 junction bases match TRBD1. Sequencing was carried out using peripheral blood. The source is a man aged 18 to 35 with active or convalescent COVID-19. The encoded CDR3 is CASSLDRGVGELFF. The DNA reads as follows: TGTGCCAGCAGCTTGGACAGGGGAGTAGGGGAGCTGTTTTTT.